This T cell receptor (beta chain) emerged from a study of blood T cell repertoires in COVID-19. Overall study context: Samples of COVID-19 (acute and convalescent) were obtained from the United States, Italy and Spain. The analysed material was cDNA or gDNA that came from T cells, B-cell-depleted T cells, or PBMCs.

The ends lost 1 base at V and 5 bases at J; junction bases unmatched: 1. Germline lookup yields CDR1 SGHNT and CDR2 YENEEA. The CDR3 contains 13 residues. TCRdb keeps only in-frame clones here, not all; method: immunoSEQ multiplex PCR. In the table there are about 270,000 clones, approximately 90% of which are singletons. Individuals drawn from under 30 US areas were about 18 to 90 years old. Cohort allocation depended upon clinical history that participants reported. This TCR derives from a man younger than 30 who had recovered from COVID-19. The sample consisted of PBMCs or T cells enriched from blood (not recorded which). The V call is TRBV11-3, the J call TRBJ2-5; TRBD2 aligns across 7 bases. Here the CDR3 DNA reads TGTGCCAGCAGCTTAGTCGGGGGGGAGACCCAGTACTTC. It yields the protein CASSLVGGETQYF. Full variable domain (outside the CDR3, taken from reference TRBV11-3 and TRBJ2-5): EAGVVQSPRYKIIEKKQPVAFWCNPISGHNTLYWYLQNLGQGPELLIRYENEEAVDDSQLPKDRFSAERLKGVDSTLKIQPAELGDSAVYLCASSLVGGETQYFGPGTRLLVL.